Given below is one TCR beta chain in context. The specificity of this receptor is unknown. The input lacks base qualities; no much larger clone sits a single base away. TCRbeta CDR3 regions were amplified from genomic DNA using the immunoSEQ Assay, a bias-controlled multiplex PCR. Regarding the original processing steps: Within the assay, amplification of reference gene primers was used to estimate how many nucleated cells each sample contained. To quantify the absolute abundance of each unique TCRbeta CDR3 rearrangement, sequence reads were collapsed and filtered. For each sample, productive Simpson clonality was calculated as the square root of Simpson's diversity index over productive rearrangements. Imported from immuneACCESS, the table was reduced by TCRdb to in-frame sequences with V and J called. These copies leave out some clones; in studies compared against another copy, an unresolved V gene accounts for under half, and the cause of the remainder is not known. Clonal size and the V and J genes are those of that table, whereas D and trimming came from the DNA. The sample has about 220,000 clones on record, around 91% of them singletons. The top ten clonotypes cover over 3% of the sample.

The data originate from a study of blood T cell repertoires in COVID-19 (dated by TCRdb to 2018 to 2021). Study-level background: The collaborator samples originated in the United States, Italy and Spain and spanned the acute and convalescent phases of COVID-19. Where available, HLA class I and class II types were obtained from metadata supplied by the sample provider rather than from assay-based typing. The prospective study material was composed of cDNA or gDNA derived from T cells, B-cell-depleted T cells, or PBMCs. The samples were drawn from two sources: the first 160 participants of the ongoing ImmuneRACE study, and 1,000 to 1,500 subjects contributed by 6 global collaborators. The sample metadata nearly always contained a de-identified subject ID, COVID-19 status, age in years and sex. Deeply sampled blood TCRbeta repertoires from subjects exposed to, actively infected with, or recovered from COVID-19 were included in the dataset. The repertoires were released in a freely available public database meant as a resource for research on the immune response to SARS-CoV-2. The paper as a whole reports these results and caveats: The amount of clinical and demographic metadata varied by source and participant and was provided uncurated.

Enrolling through a virtual design, the prospective study's participants ranged in age from roughly 18 to 89 years and lived across about two dozen United States geographic areas. To assign participants to cohorts, the prospective study relied on clinical history that participants themselves reported in a screening survey and a study questionnaire. Mobile phlebotomists in the prospective study collected whole blood, serum and a nasopharyngeal or oropharyngeal swab from every participant. Additional blood draws and questionnaires over an approximately 2-month period could optionally be provided by prospective study participants. Before DNA extraction, prospective study blood samples were shipped either frozen or at room temperature. CDR1 SGHNT and CDR2 YENEEA are derived from the germline V gene. V is reduced by 4 bases and J by 1 base, leaving a spacing of 8 bases between them. The cysteine opens and the phenylalanine closes a CDR3 of 13 amino acids. The DNA shown is the 39-base CDR3, in frame from base 1.

Sequencing was performed on PBMCs or T cells enriched from blood (not recorded which). The TCR was taken from a young woman in a cohort exposed to, infected with or recovered from COVID-19 (not recorded which). Recombination connected TRBV11-3 to TRBJ2-7, and TRBD1 may be the D gene, going by 6 matching bases. The sequenced DNA is TGTGCCAGCAGCTCAGGGGAGTCCTACGAGCAGTACTTC. Translated, it reads CASSSGESYEQYF. With the rest looked up from the reference TRBV11-3 and TRBJ2-7 genes rather than sequenced, the full variable domain is EAGVVQSPRYKIIEKKQPVAFWCNPISGHNTLYWYLQNLGQGPELLIRYENEEAVDDSQLPKDRFSAERLKGVDSTLKIQPAELGDSAVYLCASSSGESYEQYFGPGTRLTVT.